This T cell receptor beta chain is from a study of T-cell memory formation after mild COVID-19. Overall study: TCR clusters were largely donor specific.

The study's findings and limits: The pre-infection memory compartment contained some responding clones, suggesting cross-reactive memory joined. Clones contracting day 15 to 85 were balanced CD4/CD8; later expanders leaned CD4+.

The CDR3 consists of 16 residues. Trimming cost V 2 bases and J 3 bases, with 16 bases left between them. Germline V gene data show CDR1 as SGHRS and CDR2 as YFSETQ. TCRdb redid the calling of the 5' RACE reads with MiXCR, one entry per CDR3 protein. In the table there are 350,000 to 450,000 distinct CDR3 sequences, around 27% of which are singletons. This clonotype turned up a few times. Its antigen is not known. Sample: PBMCs or a T cell subset sorted from them (not recorded which). J is TRBJ2-3 and V is TRBV5-1, with a tentative D call TRBD2 (5 bases). The clonotype originates from an adult woman who had mild COVID-19 (a few samples of this study predate the infection). Cell type and time point are not known. The chain's CDR3 is CASSFWPDGGTDTQYF. The CDR3 nucleotides are TGCGCCAGCAGCTTTTGGCCAGATGGCGGGACAGATACGCAGTATTTT.